Listed below are T cell receptor beta chains from one sample, sequenced in a study of neurological immune-mediated disorders. In TCRdb, the 5' RACE reads were re-called with MiXCR into one record per CDR3 protein. The sample includes tens of thousands of distinct CDR3 sequences, 9.5% to 13% of them seen just once. Sequenced input: CD4+ T cells from blood. These receptors all stem from a woman aged 30 to 39 with HTLV-1-associated myelopathy (HAM/TSP). The CDR3 runs from the conserved cysteine through the conserved F or W. The D gene is left open where the match is weak. Rows give clone size only sometimes, using once, few, many, or a class for an expanded clone.

v_call	d_call	j_call	clone_size	cdr3_aa	cdr3_nt
TRBV12-3/TRBV12-4	-	TRBJ2-7	many	CASSLTAFYEQYF	TGTGCCAGCAGTTTGACAGCATTCTACGAGCAGTACTTC
TRBV20-1	TRBD1	TRBJ1-2	many	CSAGRTGDYGYTF	TGCAGTGCTGGACGGACAGGGGACTATGGCTACACCTTC
TRBV5-1	-	TRBJ1-2	many	CASSLGRVLDGYTF	TGCGCCAGCAGCTTGGGCAGGGTCTTGGATGGCTACACCTTC
TRBV12-3/TRBV12-4	-	TRBJ1-1	many	CASRLEHENTEAFF	TGTGCCAGCAGGCTCGAACACGAAAACACTGAAGCTTTCTTT
TRBV12-3/TRBV12-4	-	TRBJ2-2	medium-sized	CASSLEAANTGELFF	TGTGCCAGCAGTTTAGAGGCGGCGAACACCGGGGAGCTGTTTTTT
TRBV3-1	TRBD2	TRBJ2-1	many	CASSQAGTSGVGGEQFF	TGTGCCAGCAGCCAAGCAGGGACTAGCGGGGTGGGTGGTGAGCAGTTCTTC
TRBV18	TRBD2	TRBJ2-7	many	CASSPDRAGGSYEQYF	TGTGCCAGCTCACCAGATAGGGCGGGGGGCTCCTACGAGCAGTACTTC
TRBV5-1	TRBD1	TRBJ1-1	many	CASSFGTGNTEAFF	TGCGCCAGCAGCTTCGGGACAGGGAACACTGAAGCTTTCTTT
TRBV11-3	-	TRBJ2-3	many	CASSAQGIEADTQYF	TGTGCCAGCAGCGCCCAGGGGATCGAGGCAGATACGCAGTATTTT
TRBV5-1	-	TRBJ2-1	many	CASSLGGGSYNEQFF	TGCGCCAGCAGCTTGGGAGGGGGCTCCTACAATGAGCAGTTCTTC
TRBV29-1	-	TRBJ1-1	many	CSVDRGTEAFF	TGCAGCGTTGACCGGGGGACTGAAGCTTTCTTT
TRBV7-9	TRBD1	TRBJ1-4	many	CASSKGQAWGEKLFF	TGTGCCAGCAGTAAGGGACAGGCCTGGGGTGAAAAACTGTTTTTT
TRBV5-1	-	TRBJ2-5	many	CASSFNRKETQYF	TGCGCCAGCAGCTTTAACAGGAAAGAGACCCAGTACTTC
TRBV3-1	-	TRBJ1-1	many	CASSQHTENTEAFF	TGTGCCAGCAGCCAACATACAGAGAACACTGAAGCTTTCTTT
TRBV5-1	-	TRBJ1-2	-	CANSLSEVYGYTF	TGCGCCAACAGCTTGTCAGAGGTCTATGGCTACACCTTC
TRBV20-1	-	TRBJ1-2	many	CSAPRTATYGYTF	TGCAGTGCTCCTAGGACCGCTACCTATGGCTACACCTTC
TRBV20-1	-	TRBJ2-2	many	CSARGLPSTGELFF	TGCAGTGCTAGAGGACTACCAAGCACCGGGGAGCTGTTTTTT